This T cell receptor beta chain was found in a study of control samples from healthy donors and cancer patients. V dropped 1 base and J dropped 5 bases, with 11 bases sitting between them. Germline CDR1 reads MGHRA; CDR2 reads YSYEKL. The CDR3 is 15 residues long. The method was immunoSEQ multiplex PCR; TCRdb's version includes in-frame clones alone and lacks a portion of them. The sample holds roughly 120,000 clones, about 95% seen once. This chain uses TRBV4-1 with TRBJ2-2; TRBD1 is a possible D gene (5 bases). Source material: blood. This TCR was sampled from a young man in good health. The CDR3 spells CASSQGQGKTGELFF. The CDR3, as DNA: TGCGCCAGCAGCCAAGGCCAGGGTAAAACCGGGGAGCTGTTTTTT.